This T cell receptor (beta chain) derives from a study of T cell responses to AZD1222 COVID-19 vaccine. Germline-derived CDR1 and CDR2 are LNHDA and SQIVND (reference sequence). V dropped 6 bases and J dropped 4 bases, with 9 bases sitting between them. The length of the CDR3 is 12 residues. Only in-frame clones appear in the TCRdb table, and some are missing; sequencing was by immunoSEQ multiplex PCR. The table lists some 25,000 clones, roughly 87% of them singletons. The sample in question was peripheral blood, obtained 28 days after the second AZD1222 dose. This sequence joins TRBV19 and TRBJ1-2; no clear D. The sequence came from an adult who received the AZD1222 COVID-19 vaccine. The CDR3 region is CASRWPTYGYTF. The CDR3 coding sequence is TGTGCCAGTAGATGGCCAACCTATGGCTACACCTTC.